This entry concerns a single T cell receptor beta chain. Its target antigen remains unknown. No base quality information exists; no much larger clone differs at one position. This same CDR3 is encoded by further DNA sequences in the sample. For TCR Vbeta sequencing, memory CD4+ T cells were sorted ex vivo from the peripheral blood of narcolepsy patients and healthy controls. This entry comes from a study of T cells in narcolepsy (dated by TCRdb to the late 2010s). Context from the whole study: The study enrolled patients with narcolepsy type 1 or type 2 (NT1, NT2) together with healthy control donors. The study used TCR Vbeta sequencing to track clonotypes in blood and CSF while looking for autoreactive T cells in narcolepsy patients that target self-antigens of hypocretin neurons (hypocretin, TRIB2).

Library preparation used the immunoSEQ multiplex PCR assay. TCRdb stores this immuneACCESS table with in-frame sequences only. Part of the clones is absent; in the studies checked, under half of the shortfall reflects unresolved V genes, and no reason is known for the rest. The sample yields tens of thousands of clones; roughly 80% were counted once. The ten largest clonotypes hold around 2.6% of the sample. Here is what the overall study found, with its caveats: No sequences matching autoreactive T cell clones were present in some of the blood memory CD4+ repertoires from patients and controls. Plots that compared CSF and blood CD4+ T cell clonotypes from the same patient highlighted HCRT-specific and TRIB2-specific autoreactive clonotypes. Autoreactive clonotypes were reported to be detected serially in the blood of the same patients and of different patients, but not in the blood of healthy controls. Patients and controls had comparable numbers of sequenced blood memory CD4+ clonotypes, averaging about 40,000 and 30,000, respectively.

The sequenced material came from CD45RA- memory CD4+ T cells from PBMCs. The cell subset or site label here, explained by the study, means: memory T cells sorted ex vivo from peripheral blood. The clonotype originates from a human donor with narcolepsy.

CDR3 loop: CASSPSTGGTEAFF. DNA sequence: TGCGCCAGCAGCCCCTCGACAGGGGGCACTGAAGCTTTCTTT. The rearranged segments are TRBV5-1 and TRBJ1-1; 9 nucleotides in the junction match TRBD1. Ends trimmed: V by 4 bases, J by 4 bases; bases unmatched to a gene: 5. Looking up the germline V gene yields CDR1 SGHRS and CDR2 YFSETQ. Inclusive of the bounding cysteine and phenylalanine, the CDR3 is 14 residues long. Only the CDR3 DNA stays, 42 bases, in frame from base 1.